This T cell receptor (beta chain) came from a study of blood T cell repertoires in COVID-19. Study context: There were acute and convalescent COVID-19 samples, and they came from the United States, Italy and Spain. Sample material is recorded as cDNA or gDNA derived from T cells, B-cell-depleted T cells, or PBMCs.

V was pared by 6 bases and J by 6 bases, with 15 bases between. The CDR3 runs to 13 residues. Germline V gene lookup returns CDR1 MNHEY and CDR2 SVGEGT. Sequencing used immunoSEQ multiplex PCR; TCRdb keeps in-frame clones, though not all of them. The sample has over 200,000 clones; roughly 86% are singletons. A few counts support this clone. The rearrangement links TRBV6-2 or TRBV6-3 to TRBJ2-7; TRBD1 is a possible D gene (5 bases). This TCR was sampled from a man aged 40-50 years who had recovered from COVID-19. The sequenced material came from peripheral blood. This CDR3 reads CASSLQVRGEQYF. The CDR3 DNA reads TGTGCCAGCAGCTTACAGGTTAGGGGCGAGCAGTACTTC.